One and the same sample provided the 8 T cell receptor beta chains below, sequenced in a study of response to subunit inactivated influenza vaccine (dated by TCRdb to 2016 to 2019). Receptor libraries were prepared by RT-PCR. The sequencer listed for this sample is Illumina HiSeq 2500. The public reads were reprocessed in TCRdb via fastp at Q25 and MiXCR, keeping in-frame beta chains. Rows are unified per CDR3 protein, each entry keeping the most common DNA and genes. Counted in this sample were about 160,000 distinct CDR3 sequences; about 10% of them appeared once. The top ten constitute about 40% of the sample. Here the sequenced sample was CD8+ T cells sorted from PBMCs, taken less than 30 months after vaccination. The receptors originated from a man aged 50-75 years who received an inactivated influenza vaccine. Donor details come from another sample of the same person, matched by shared clones.

The chain joins TRBV15 to TRBJ2-1, with D unclear. Germline V CDR1 and CDR2: LNHNV, YYDKDF (reference sequence). The CDR3 loop spans 14 amino acids. Trimming removed 5 bases from V and 5 bases from J, with 13 bases in between. The CDR3 protein is CATSGTDKNNEQFF. DNA for the CDR3: TGTGCCACCAGCGGAACCGACAAAAACAATGAGCAGTTCTTC.

CDR3 loop: CASRRQGVDNEQFF. In DNA form, the CDR3 reads TGTGCCAGTAGGAGACAGGGTGTGGACAATGAGCAGTTCTTC. The chain recombines TRBV19 with TRBJ2-1; 7 bases agree with TRBD1. CDR1 and CDR2 from the germline V gene are LNHDA and SQIVND (reference sequence). The V and J ends lost 6 bases and 5 bases, in that order; junction bases with no gene match: 7. This CDR3 has 14 amino acids.

V usage is TRBV3-1 and J usage is TRBJ2-7, with 10 bases matching TRBD2. The CDR3 sequence is 18 residues long. Per germline, CDR1 LGHDT and CDR2 YNNKEL (reference sequence). With 0 bases clipped from V and 6 bases from J, the junction kept 14 bases outside the gene matches. CDR3 loop: CASSQEVTLAGALGEQYF. As DNA, the CDR3 is TGTGCCAGCAGCCAAGAGGTGACCCTAGCGGGAGCACTCGGCGAGCAGTACTTC.

The J gene is TRBJ2-1, the V gene TRBV27, with D perhaps TRBD1 or TRBD2 (5 bases each). The V gene lost 3 bases and the J gene lost 15 bases, with 21 bases spanning the gap. Germline V CDR1 and CDR2: MNHEY, SMNVEV (reference sequence). The CDR3 totals 14 residues. The CDR3 coding sequence is TGTGCCAGCAGTTTCTCACCCGGGACGCCGGAGGCGTTCTTC. This codes for CASSFSPGTPEAFF.

The rearrangement links TRBV4-3 to TRBJ2-3, with TRBD2 matching 9 bases. The germline V gene has CDR1 LGHNA and CDR2 YSLEER. The J segment lost 0 bases and the V segment lost 1 base, leaving 5 bases of the junction unmatched. The CDR3 has 17 residues. Here the CDR3 reads CASSQGLAGLSTDTQYF. CDR3 DNA sequence: TGCGCCAGCAGCCAAGGCCTAGCGGGGTTAAGCACAGATACGCAGTATTTT.

About this clonotype itself: An end of the junction does not agree with germline; a read error may underlie this. The chain combines TRBV4-2 with TRBJ2-7; tentatively, D is TRBD1 (6 bases). This CDR3 spans 15 amino acids. Germline CDR1 LGHNA, CDR2 YNFKEQ. The CDR3 protein is CASSQEQGYENEQDF. The CDR3 nucleotides read TGTGCCAGCAGCCAAGAACAGGGCTATGAAAACGAGCAGGACTTC.

The gene calls are TRBV6-1 and TRBJ1-1, with TRBD1 as a possible D gene (5 bases). With 3 bases removed from V and 0 bases from J, the gap between germline ends came to 8 bases. CDR1 is MNHNS, CDR2 SASEGT, per germline. This CDR3 is built from 14 residues. The CDR3 coding sequence is TGTGCCAGCAGTGACCTGACAGTGAACACTGAAGCTTTCTTT. Amino acid sequence: CASSDLTVNTEAFF.

The chain links TRBV12-3 or TRBV12-4 to TRBJ2-7, with D unclear. The CDR3 has 12 residues. V was shortened by 3 bases and J by 3 bases, with 6 bases between the two germline ends. For the CDR3, the DNA is TGTGCCAGCAGTTTGAAGGGCTACGAGCAGTACTTC. This sequence encodes CASSLKGYEQYF.